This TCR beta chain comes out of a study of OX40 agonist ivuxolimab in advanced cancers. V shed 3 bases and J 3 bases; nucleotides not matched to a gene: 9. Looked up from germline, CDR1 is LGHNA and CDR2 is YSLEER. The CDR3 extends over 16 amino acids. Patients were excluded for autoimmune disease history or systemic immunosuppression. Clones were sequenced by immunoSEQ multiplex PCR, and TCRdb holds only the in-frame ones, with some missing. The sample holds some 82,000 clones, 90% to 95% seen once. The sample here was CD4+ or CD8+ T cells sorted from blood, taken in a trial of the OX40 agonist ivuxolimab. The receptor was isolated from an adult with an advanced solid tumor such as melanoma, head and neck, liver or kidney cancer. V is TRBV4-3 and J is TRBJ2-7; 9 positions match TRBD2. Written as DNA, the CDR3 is TGCGCCAGCAGCCACAAGGACCGGCGGGAGGGCTACGAGCAGTACTTC. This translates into CASSHKDRREGYEQYF.